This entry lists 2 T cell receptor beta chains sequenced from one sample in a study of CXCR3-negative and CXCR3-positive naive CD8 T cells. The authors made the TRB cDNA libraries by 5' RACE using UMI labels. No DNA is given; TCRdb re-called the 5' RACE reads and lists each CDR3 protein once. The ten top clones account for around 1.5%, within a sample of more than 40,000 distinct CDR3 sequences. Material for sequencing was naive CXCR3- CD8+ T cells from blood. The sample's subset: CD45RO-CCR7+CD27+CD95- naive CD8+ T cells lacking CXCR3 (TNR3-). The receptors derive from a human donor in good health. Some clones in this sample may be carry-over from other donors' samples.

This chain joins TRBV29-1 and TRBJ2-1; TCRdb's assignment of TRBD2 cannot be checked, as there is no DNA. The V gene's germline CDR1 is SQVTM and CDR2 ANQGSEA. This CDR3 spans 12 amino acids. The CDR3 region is CSVPGRADEQFF.

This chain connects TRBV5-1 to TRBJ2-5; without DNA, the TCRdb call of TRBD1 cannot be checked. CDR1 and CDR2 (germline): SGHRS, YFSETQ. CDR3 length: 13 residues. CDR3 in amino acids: CASRGTVQETQYF.